This T cell receptor beta chain is drawn from a study of cytomegalovirus exposure and HLA in healthy donors. Whole-study results and caveats: Whilst most TCR sequences proved rare, a subset of public TCRs occurred across many donors. Researchers catalogued roughly 150 TCR beta chains as cytomegalovirus-associated.

Remarks on this clone: What it recognizes is unknown.

60 Vbeta and 13 Jbeta primers were used in PCR. Sequenced by immunoSEQ multiplex PCR; TCRdb stores in-frame clones only, minus some. The repertoire has 90,000 to 100,000 clones, 65% to 85% of them found once; the top ten carry approximately 2%. In germline, CDR1 is SGHNT, CDR2 YYREEE (reference sequence). CDR3 length equals 15 residues. The ends were cut back, 3 bases at V and 1 base at J, with 14 bases in the middle. The clonotype comes from a man younger than 30 in good health and CMV-seronegative. This rearrangement joins TRBV5-4 to TRBJ2-7; maybe TRBD2 (6 bases). The sequencing input was PBMCs. The CDR3 DNA follows: TGTGCCAGCAGCTCCGGCCGCGGGAATTCCTACGAGCAGTACTTC. Translation: CASSSGRGNSYEQYF.